The rows below give T cell receptor beta chains drawn from one sample of a study of cytomegalovirus exposure and HLA in healthy donors. Libraries were prepared by immunoSEQ multiplex PCR; TCRdb keeps only in-frame clonotypes and omits some of them. The profile shows under 75,000 clones, around 97% of them singletons. The sample taken for sequencing was PBMCs. These receptors were obtained from a woman aged 18-35 years in good health and CMV-seropositive. The CDR3 runs from the conserved cysteine through the conserved F or W. Fields, in order: J gene, V gene, clone size, D gene, CDR3 protein, CDR3 DNA. The D gene is left open where the match is weak. Rows give clone size only sometimes, using once, few, many, or a class for an expanded clone.

>TRBJ1-5|TRBV6-6|.|.
CASSLQGHQPQHF
TGTGCCAGCAGTCTACAGGGTCATCAGCCCCAGCATTTT
>TRBJ1-2|TRBV30|.|TRBD1
CAWGEQGATSGYTF
TGTGCCTGGGGGGAACAGGGGGCGACGAGTGGCTACACCTTC
>TRBJ2-7|TRBV14|.|TRBD1
CASSQDRTGTSYEQYF
TGTGCCAGCAGCCAAGACCGGACAGGGACCTCCTACGAGCAGTACTTC
>TRBJ2-6|TRBV29-1|.|TRBD1
CSVEAPTGGASGANVLTF
TGCAGCGTTGAGGCCCCGACAGGGGGCGCGTCTGGGGCCAACGTCCTGACTTTC
>TRBJ1-1|TRBV18|.|.
CASSPSDTEAFF
TGTGCCAGCTCACCGTCGGACACTGAAGCTTTCTTT
>TRBJ1-1|TRBV4-1|.|TRBD1
CASSQGTGMNTEAFF
TGCGCCAGCAGCCAAGGGACAGGGATGAACACTGAAGCTTTCTTT
>TRBJ2-7|TRBV6-6|.|.
CASSSPTSSYEQYF
TGTGCCAGCAGTTCCCCTACTAGTTCCTACGAGCAGTACTTC
>TRBJ1-5|TRBV7-8|.|.
CASSLDPGPQHF
TGTGCCAGCAGCTTAGATCCGGGGCCCCAGCATTTT
>TRBJ2-3|TRBV19|.|TRBD2
CASSTSGRASDTQYF
TGTGCCAGTAGTACTAGCGGGAGGGCATCAGATACGCAGTATTTT
>TRBJ1-2|TRBV5-6|.|TRBD1
CASSQGQAVYTF
TGTGCCAGCAGCCAGGGACAGGCAGTCTACACCTTC
>TRBJ2-4|TRBV9|.|TRBD1
CASSKGQGDGVGKNIQYF
TGTGCCAGCAGCAAAGGACAGGGGGACGGGGTGGGCAAAAACATTCAGTACTTC
>TRBJ2-7|TRBV5-8|.|TRBD2
CASSLVLAGSYEQYF
TGTGCCAGCAGCTTGGTACTAGCGGGATCCTACGAGCAGTACTTC
>TRBJ2-7|TRBV23-1|.|TRBD2
CASSQIWSIKAGGYEQYF
TGCGCCAGCAGTCAAATTTGGTCCATAAAGGCGGGAGGTTACGAGCAGTACTTC
>TRBJ1-1|TRBV6-1|.|.
CASSSLRTGDTEAFF
TGTGCCAGCAGCTCCTTAAGGACGGGAGACACTGAAGCTTTCTTT
>TRBJ2-1|TRBV7-9|.|.
CASSTRGSALSYNEQFF
TGTGCCAGCAGCACCCGGGGATCAGCGCTTTCCTACAATGAGCAGTTCTTC
>TRBJ1-1|TRBV10-3|.|TRBD1
CAISEGTGGVNTEAFF
TGTGCCATCAGTGAAGGGACAGGGGGCGTTAACACTGAAGCTTTCTTT
>TRBJ1-5|TRBV28|once|TRBD1
CASSLFQGAVSNQPQHF
TGTGCCAGCAGTTTATTTCAGGGGGCCGTGAGCAATCAGCCCCAGCATTTT
>TRBJ2-5|TRBV15|.|.
CATRYSQETQYF
TGTGCCACCAGATACAGTCAAGAGACCCAGTACTTC
>TRBJ2-7|TRBV19|.|.
CASSLGRLAANPPNEQYF
TGTGCCAGTAGCCTGGGGAGGTTAGCGGCTAATCCCCCGAACGAGCAGTACTTC
>TRBJ1-2|TRBV13|.|.
CASSPGTSGNYGYTF
TGTGCCAGCAGCCCCGGGACTTCCGGAAACTATGGCTACACCTTC
>TRBJ2-5|TRBV28|.|.
CAISPRSETQYF
TGTGCCATTTCCCCTAGATCCGAGACCCAGTACTTC
>TRBJ1-5|TRBV6-5|.|.
CASSSSLGAGQPQHF
TGTGCCAGCAGTTCCTCTCTGGGGGCGGGTCAGCCCCAGCATTTT
>TRBJ1-2|TRBV7-9|.|.
CASSPRSGNYGYTF
TGTGCCAGCAGCCCTCGGTCCGGGAACTATGGCTACACCTTC
>TRBJ1-1|TRBV6-5|.|.
CASSYGSGNTEAFF
TGTGCCAGCAGTTACGGTTCAGGGAACACTGAAGCTTTCTTT
>TRBJ2-7|TRBV21-1|.|.
CASKTSSYEQYF
TGTGCCAGCAAAACTAGTTCGTACGAGCAGTACTTC
>TRBJ2-5|TRBV7-9|.|TRBD2
CASSLTSGPETQYF
TGTGCCAGCAGCCTGACTAGCGGGCCCGAGACCCAGTACTTC
>TRBJ2-7|TRBV5-4|.|.
CASSLVQGSTYEQYF
TGTGCCAGCAGCTTGGTTCAGGGATCGACTTACGAGCAGTACTTC
>TRBJ2-3|TRBV19|.|TRBD2
CASSIQTSGRATDTQYF
TGTGCCAGTAGTATCCAAACTAGCGGGAGGGCCACAGATACGCAGTATTTT
>TRBJ2-3|TRBV28|.|TRBD2
CASSFYGPLAEDLQDTQYF
TGTGCCAGCAGTTTCTATGGCCCGCTAGCGGAGGACCTCCAAGATACGCAGTATTTT
>TRBJ2-7|TRBV28|.|.
CASSPGYSYEQYF
TGTGCCAGCAGCCCCGGGTACTCCTACGAGCAGTACTTC
>TRBJ2-7|TRBV15|.|TRBD1
CATSSSRGRDEQYF
TGTGCCACCAGCAGCTCCAGGGGGCGGGACGAGCAGTACTTC
>TRBJ1-2|TRBV28|.|.
CASQLGGPGYTF
TGTGCCAGCCAACTGGGGGGGCCTGGCTACACCTTC
>TRBJ2-1|TRBV19|.|TRBD2
CASSMGPSGSHEQFF
TGTGCCAGTAGTATGGGGCCTAGCGGGAGCCATGAGCAGTTCTTC
>TRBJ2-2|TRBV5-1|.|TRBD1
CASSFRDRGPGELFF
TGCGCCAGCAGCTTTAGGGACAGGGGGCCCGGGGAGCTGTTTTTT
>TRBJ2-1|TRBV7-9|.|.
CASSLVVANEQFF
TGTGCCAGCAGCTTAGTAGTAGCTAATGAGCAGTTCTTC
>TRBJ2-5|TRBV9|.|.
CASSPDRLHETQYF
TGTGCCAGCAGCCCTGACAGGCTACACGAGACCCAGTACTTC
>TRBJ2-1|TRBV27|.|.
CASSSRIGGKGPGNEQFF
TGTGCCAGCAGTTCGAGGATAGGAGGGAAAGGGCCCGGCAATGAGCAGTTCTTC
>TRBJ1-4|TRBV6-5|.|.
CASRSTRRGGEKLFF
TGTGCCAGCAGATCAACAAGAAGAGGAGGTGAAAAACTGTTTTTT
>TRBJ1-1|TRBV4-1|.|.
CASSLEDSPNTEAFF
TGCGCCAGCAGCCTCGAAGACAGCCCGAACACTGAAGCTTTCTTT
>TRBJ1-4|TRBV29-1|.|.
CSVGDIFEKLFF
TGCAGCGTTGGGGACATTTTTGAAAAACTGTTTTTT
>TRBJ2-3|TRBV4-1|.|.
CASSHPPSTDTQYF
TGCGCCAGCAGCCACCCCCCGAGCACAGATACGCAGTATTTT
>TRBJ2-1|TRBV15|.|TRBD2
CATSRALAGGYNEQFF
TGTGCCACCAGCAGAGCCCTAGCGGGAGGATACAATGAGCAGTTCTTC
>TRBJ1-1|TRBV27|.|.
CASFRGNTEAFF
TGTGCCAGCTTTCGGGGAAACACTGAAGCTTTCTTT
>TRBJ2-3|TRBV29-1|.|.
CSARRVGTDTQYF
TGCAGCGCTCGGAGGGTGGGAACAGATACGCAGTATTTT
>TRBJ2-5|TRBV6-5|once|TRBD1
CASSYDRVETQYF
TGTGCCAGCAGTTACGACAGGGTAGAGACCCAGTACTTC
>TRBJ1-4|TRBV6-1|once|.
CASSPTVRNEKLFF
TGTGCCAGCAGCCCGACAGTAAGAAATGAAAAACTGTTTTTT
>TRBJ2-3|TRBV27|.|TRBD1
CASTPSGTGSDTQYF
TGTGCCAGCACCCCTTCTGGGACAGGCTCAGATACGCAGTATTTT
>TRBJ2-7|TRBV28|.|.
CASSPGGPLEQYF
TGTGCCAGCAGTCCTGGGGGCCCACTCGAGCAGTACTTC
>TRBJ2-2|TRBV27|.|.
CASNGMGAGELFF
TGTGCCAGCAATGGAATGGGAGCCGGGGAGCTGTTTTTT
>TRBJ2-3|TRBV6-1|.|.
CASIRSGSDTQYF
TGTGCCAGCATCAGAAGCGGGTCAGATACGCAGTATTTT
>TRBJ1-3|TRBV6-5|.|.
CASSNSGDLGNTIYF
TGTGCCAGCAGTAACAGCGGTGACCTTGGAAACACCATATATTTT
>TRBJ2-7|TRBV4-1|once|TRBD2
CASSRTGTSGYYEQYF
TGCGCCAGCAGCCGGACCGGGACTAGCGGTTATTACGAGCAGTACTTC
>TRBJ2-7|TRBV5-4|.|.
CASSHTRQASYEQYF
TGTGCCAGCAGCCATACCCGACAGGCCTCCTACGAGCAGTACTTC
>TRBJ2-7|TRBV7-6|.|TRBD2
CASSLAPFSGRTNEQYF
TGTGCCAGCAGCTTAGCCCCTTTTAGCGGGAGAACGAACGAGCAGTACTTC
>TRBJ2-1|TRBV5-4|.|TRBD2
CASSGGLAGGPGGEQFF
TGTGCCAGCAGCGGGGGACTAGCGGGAGGGCCCGGCGGTGAGCAGTTCTTC
>TRBJ2-5|TRBV5-1|.|.
CASGPVGGQETQYF
TGCGCCAGCGGTCCGGTAGGAGGCCAAGAGACCCAGTACTTC
>TRBJ2-7|TRBV21-1|.|.
CASSKGRGGPSSHEQYF
TGTGCCAGCAGCAAAGGTCGGGGAGGGCCATCGTCCCACGAGCAGTACTTC